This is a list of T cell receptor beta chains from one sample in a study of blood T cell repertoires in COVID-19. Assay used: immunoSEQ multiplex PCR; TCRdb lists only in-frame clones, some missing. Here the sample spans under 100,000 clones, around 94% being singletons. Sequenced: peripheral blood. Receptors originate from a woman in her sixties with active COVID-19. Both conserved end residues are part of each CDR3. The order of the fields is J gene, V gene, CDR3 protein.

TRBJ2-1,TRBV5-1,CASSLVAGLNNEQFF
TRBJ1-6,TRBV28,CASSLGTGSAPLHF
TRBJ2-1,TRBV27,CASSLDRVNEQFF
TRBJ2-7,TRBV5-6,CASSRQGWYEQYF
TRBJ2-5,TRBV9,CASTGTGDMETQYF
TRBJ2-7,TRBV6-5,CASSSGLAGPYEQYF
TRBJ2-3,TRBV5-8,CASSYGQSTDTQYF
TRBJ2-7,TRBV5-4,CASSGRTSGEQYF
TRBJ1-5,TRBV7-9,CASSLDGGQANQPQHF
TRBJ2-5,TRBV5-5,CASSTDREELETQYF
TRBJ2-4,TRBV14,CASSRGLAGNLNIQYF
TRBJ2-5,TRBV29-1,CSAAPDRVETQYF
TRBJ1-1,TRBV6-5,CASSYGRQGMWTEAFF
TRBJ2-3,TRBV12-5,CASGSSGFSTDTQYF
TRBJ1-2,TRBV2,CASSPPRGYYGYTF
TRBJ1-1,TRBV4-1,CASSQDGTGGAYTEAFF
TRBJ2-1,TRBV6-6,CASSPLAGRSYNEQFF